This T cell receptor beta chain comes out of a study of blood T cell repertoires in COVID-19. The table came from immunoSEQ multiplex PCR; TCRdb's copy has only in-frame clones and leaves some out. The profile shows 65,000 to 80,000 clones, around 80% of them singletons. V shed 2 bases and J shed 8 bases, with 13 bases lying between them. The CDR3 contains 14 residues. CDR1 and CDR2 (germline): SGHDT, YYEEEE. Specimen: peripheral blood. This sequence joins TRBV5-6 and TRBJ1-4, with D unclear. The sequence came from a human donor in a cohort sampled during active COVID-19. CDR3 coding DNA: TGTGCCAGCAGCTTCCCGGGGTTGGGCGAAAAACTGTTTTTT. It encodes CASSFPGLGEKLFF.